This paragraph covers one T cell receptor (beta chain) sequence. Its antigen is unknown. cDNA libraries for TCR alpha and TCR beta, carrying sample barcodes and UMIs, came from 5'RACE with constant-segment primers. TCRdb reanalysed the 5' RACE reads using MiXCR and keeps one entry per CDR3 protein. The repertoire holds just over 300,000 distinct CDR3 sequences, with approximately 20% as singletons. V lost 4 bases to trimming and J lost 3 bases; unmatched junction nucleotides: 1. Germline V gives CDR1 LGHNA, CDR2 YSLEER. CDR3 length: 14 residues. The source of the sample is a study of T-cell memory formation after mild COVID-19. Study findings and constraints: Contracting CD4+ clones were located mainly in CM and EM, and CD8+ clones in EMRA. Some responding clones appeared in pre-infection memory, suggesting cross-reactive memory joined.

The chain couples TRBV4-3 to TRBJ2-7, with 12 bases that match TRBD2. The specimen was PBMCs or a T cell subset sorted from them (not recorded which). This TCR came from a man younger than 35 who had mild COVID-19 (a few samples of this study predate the infection). Cell type and time point are not known. The CDR3 reads CASSPSGGGYEQYF. Written as DNA, the CDR3 is TGCGCCAGCAGCCCTAGCGGGGGGGGCTACGAGCAGTACTTC.